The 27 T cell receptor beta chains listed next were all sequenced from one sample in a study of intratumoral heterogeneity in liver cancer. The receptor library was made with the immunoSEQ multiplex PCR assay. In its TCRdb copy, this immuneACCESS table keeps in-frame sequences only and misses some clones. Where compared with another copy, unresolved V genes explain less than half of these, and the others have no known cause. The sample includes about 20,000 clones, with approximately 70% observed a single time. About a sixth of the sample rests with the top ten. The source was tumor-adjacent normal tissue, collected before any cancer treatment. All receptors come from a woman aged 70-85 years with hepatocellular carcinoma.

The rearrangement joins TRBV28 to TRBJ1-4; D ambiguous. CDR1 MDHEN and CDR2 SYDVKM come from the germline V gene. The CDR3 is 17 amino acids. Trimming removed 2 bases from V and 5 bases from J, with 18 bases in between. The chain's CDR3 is CASSLQSIGFFNEKLFF. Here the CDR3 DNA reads TGTGCCAGCAGTTTACAGTCCATAGGATTCTTCAATGAAAAACTGTTTTTT.

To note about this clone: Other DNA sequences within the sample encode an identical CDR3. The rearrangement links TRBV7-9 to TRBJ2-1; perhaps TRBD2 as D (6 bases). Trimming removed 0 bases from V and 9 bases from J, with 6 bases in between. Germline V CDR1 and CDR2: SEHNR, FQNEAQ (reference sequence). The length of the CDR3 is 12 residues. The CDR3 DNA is TGTGCCAGCAGCTTAGCGGGGGGTGAGCAGTTCTTC. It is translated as CASSLAGGEQFF.

The CDR3 region has the DNA TGCAGTGCCCCTCGGGGGGGTGAGCAGTTCTTC. Translating it yields CSAPRGGEQFF. V gene TRBV20-1 combines with J gene TRBJ2-1; 8 bases line up with TRBD2. V lost 6 bases and J lost 9; bases outside the gene matches: 4. This CDR3 has 11 residues. Germline values: CDR1 DFQATT, CDR2 SNEGSKA (reference sequence).

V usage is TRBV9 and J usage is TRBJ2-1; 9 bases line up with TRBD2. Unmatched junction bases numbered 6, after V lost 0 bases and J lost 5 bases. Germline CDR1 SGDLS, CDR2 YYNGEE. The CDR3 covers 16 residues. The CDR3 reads CASSVVPSGANNEQFF. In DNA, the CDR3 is TGTGCCAGCAGCGTAGTTCCTAGCGGGGCCAACAATGAGCAGTTCTTC.

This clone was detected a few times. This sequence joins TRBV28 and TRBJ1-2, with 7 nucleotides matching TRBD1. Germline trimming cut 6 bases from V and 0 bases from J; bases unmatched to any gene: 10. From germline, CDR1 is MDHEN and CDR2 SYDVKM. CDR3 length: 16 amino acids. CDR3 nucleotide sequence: TGTGCCAGCAGACCTCTCACAGGGGAAGCTAACTATGGCTACACCTTC. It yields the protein CASRPLTGEANYGYTF.

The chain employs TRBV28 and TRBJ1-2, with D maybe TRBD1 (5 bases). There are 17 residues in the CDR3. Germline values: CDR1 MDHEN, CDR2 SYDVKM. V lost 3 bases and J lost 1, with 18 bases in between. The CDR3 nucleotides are TGTGCCAGCAGTTTTACAGGTGGTCTCGCCGGTAACTATGGCTACACCTTC. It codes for CASSFTGGLAGNYGYTF.

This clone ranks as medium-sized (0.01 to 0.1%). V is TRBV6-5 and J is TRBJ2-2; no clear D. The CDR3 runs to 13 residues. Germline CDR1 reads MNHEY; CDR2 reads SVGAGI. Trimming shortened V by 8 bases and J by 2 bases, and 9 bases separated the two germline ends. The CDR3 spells CASGQRNTGELFF. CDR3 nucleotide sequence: TGTGCCAGCGGGCAGAGAAACACCGGGGAGCTGTTTTTT.

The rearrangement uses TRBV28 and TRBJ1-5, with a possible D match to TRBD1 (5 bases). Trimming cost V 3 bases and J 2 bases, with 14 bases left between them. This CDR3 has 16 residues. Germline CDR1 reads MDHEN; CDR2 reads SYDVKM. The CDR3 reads CASSFSGSRRNQPQHF. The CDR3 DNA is TGTGCCAGCAGTTTCTCAGGGAGTCGTCGCAATCAGCCCCAGCATTTT.

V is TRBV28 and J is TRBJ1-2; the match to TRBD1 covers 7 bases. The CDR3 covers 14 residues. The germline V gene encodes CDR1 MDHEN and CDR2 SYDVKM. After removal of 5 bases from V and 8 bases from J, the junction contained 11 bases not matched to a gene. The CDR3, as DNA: TGTGCCAGCAGTCGATACCAGGGGGGGAAGGGCTACACCTTC. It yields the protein CASSRYQGGKGYTF.

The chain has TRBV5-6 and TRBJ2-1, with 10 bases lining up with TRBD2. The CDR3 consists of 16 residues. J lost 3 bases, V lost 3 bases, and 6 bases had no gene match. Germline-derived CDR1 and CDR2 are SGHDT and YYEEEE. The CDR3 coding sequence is TGTGCCAGCAGCTCAGCGGGAGGGGTCATCTACAATGAGCAGTTCTTC. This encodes CASSSAGGVIYNEQFF.

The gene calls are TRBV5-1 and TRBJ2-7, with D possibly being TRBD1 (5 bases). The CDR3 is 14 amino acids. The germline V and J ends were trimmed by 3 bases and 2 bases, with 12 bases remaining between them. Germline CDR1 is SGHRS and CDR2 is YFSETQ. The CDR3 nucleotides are TGCGCCAGCAGCTCGATACAGGCACCCTACGAGCAGTACTTC. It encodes CASSSIQAPYEQYF.

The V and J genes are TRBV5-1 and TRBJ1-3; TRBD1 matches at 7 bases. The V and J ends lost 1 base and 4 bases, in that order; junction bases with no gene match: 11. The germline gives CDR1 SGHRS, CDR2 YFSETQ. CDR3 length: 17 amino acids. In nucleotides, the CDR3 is TGCGCCAGCAGCTTGCAGCCAGGGGGATCGGGCGGAAACACCATATATTTT. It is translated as CASSLQPGGSGGNTIYF.

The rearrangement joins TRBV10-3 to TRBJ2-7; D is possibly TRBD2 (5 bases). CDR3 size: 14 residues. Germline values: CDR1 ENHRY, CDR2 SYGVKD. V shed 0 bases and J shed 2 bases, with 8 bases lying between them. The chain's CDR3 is CAISESGLTYEQYF. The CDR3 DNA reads TGTGCCATCAGTGAGTCTGGACTTACCTACGAGCAGTACTTC.

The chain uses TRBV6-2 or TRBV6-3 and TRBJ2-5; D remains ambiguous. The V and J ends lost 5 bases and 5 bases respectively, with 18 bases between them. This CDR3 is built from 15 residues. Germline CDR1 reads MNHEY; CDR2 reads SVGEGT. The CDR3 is CASSPTNVFAETQYF. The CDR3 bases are TGTGCCAGCAGTCCGACGAACGTCTTCGCGGAGACCCAGTACTTC.

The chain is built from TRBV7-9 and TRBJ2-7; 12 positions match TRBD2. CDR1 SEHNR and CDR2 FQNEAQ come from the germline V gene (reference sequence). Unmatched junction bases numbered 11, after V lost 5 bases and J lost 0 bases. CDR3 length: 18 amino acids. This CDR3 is CASSHGLAGNRISYEQYF. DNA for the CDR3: TGTGCCAGCAGCCACGGACTAGCGGGGAACAGGATCTCCTACGAGCAGTACTTC.

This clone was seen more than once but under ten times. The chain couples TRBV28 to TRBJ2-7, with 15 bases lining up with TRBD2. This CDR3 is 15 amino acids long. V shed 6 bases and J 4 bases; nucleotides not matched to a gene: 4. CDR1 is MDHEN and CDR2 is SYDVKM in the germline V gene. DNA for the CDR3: TGTGCCAGCAGGGCAGGACTAGCGGGAGGGTACGAGCAGTACTTC. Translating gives CASRAGLAGGYEQYF. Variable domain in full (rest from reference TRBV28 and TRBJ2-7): DVKVTQSSRYLVKRTGEKVFLECVQDMDHENMFWYRQDPGLGLRLIYFSYDVKMKEKGDIPEGYSVSREKKERFSLILESASTNQTSMYLCASRAGLAGGYEQYFGPGTRLTVT.

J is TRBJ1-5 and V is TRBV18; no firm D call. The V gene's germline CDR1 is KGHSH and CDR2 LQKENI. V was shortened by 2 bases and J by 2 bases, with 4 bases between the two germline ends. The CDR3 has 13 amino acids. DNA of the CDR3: TGTGCCAGCTCACCAGAGGGCAATCAGCCCCAGCATTTT. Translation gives CASSPEGNQPQHF.

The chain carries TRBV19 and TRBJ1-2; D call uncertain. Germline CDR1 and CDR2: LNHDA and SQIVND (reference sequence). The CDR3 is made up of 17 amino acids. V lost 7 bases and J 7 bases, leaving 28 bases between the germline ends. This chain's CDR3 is CASMTNFPAGEGFGYTF. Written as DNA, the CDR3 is TGTGCCAGTATGACGAATTTTCCAGCAGGAGAAGGATTTGGCTACACCTTC.

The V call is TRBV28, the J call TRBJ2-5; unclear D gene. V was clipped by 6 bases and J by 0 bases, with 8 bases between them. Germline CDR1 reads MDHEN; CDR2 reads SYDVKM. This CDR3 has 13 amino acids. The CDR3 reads CASRPTYQETQYF. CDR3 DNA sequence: TGTGCCAGCAGACCCACCTACCAAGAGACCCAGTACTTC.

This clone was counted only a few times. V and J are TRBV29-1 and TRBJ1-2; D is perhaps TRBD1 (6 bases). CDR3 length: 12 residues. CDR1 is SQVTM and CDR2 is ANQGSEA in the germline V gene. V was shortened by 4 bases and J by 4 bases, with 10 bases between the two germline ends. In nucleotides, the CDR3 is TGCAGCGTTGGAGCCAGGGGCTATGGCTACACCTTC. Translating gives CSVGARGYGYTF.

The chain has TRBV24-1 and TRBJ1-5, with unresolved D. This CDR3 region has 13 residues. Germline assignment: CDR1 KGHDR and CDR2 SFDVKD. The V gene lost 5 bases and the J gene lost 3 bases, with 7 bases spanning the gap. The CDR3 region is CATSGRVNQPQHF. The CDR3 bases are TGTGCCACCAGTGGGCGAGTCAATCAGCCCCAGCATTTT.

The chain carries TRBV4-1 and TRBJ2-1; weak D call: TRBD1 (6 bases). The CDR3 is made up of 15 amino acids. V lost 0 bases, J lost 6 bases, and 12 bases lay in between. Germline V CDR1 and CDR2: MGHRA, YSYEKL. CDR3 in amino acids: CASSQDPTGPNEQFF. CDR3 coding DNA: TGCGCCAGCAGCCAAGATCCTACAGGGCCCAATGAGCAGTTCTTC.

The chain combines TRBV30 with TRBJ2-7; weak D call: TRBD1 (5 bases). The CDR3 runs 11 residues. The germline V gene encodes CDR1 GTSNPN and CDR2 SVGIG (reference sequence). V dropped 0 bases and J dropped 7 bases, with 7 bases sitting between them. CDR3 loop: CAWSVGAEQYF. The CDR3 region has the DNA TGTGCCTGGAGTGTAGGGGCGGAGCAGTACTTC.

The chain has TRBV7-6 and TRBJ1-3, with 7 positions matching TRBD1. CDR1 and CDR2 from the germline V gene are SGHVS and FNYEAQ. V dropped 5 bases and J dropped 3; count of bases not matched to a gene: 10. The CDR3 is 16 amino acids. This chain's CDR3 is CASSAKTGWGGNTIYF. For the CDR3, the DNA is TGTGCCAGCAGCGCGAAGACAGGGTGGGGTGGAAACACCATATATTTT.

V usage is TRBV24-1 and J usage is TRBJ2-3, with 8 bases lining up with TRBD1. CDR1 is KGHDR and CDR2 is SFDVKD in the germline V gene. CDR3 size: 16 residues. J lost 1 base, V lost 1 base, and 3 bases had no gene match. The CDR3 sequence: CATSDFRTGRTDTQYF. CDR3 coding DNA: TGTGCCACCAGTGATTTCAGGACAGGGCGCACAGATACGCAGTATTTT.

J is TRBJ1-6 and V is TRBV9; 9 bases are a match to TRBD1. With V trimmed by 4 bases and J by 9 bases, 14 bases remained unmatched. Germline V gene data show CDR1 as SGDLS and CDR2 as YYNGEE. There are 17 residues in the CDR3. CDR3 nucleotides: TGTGCCAGCAGCTCTAGTCCGGGGACAGGGAGTGGTTCACCCCTCCACTTT. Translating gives CASSSSPGTGSGSPLHF.

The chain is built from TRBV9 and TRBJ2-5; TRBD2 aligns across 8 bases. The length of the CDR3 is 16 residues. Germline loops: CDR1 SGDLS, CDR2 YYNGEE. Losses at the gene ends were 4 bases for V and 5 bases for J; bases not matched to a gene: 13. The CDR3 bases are TGTGCCAGCAGCCCCCGTCGAGCGGGAGATTCGGAGACCCAGTACTTC. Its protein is CASSPRRAGDSETQYF.